Listed below are T cell receptor beta chains from one sample, sequenced in a study of T cell responses to AZD1222 COVID-19 vaccine. This table comes from immunoSEQ multiplex PCR, and its TCRdb copy is limited to in-frame clones, with some not included. The sample has approximately 140,000 clones; roughly 88% are singletons. The sample in question was peripheral blood, obtained 28 days after the second AZD1222 dose. These receptors all stem from an adult who received the AZD1222 COVID-19 vaccine. Each CDR3 is given with its conserved first and last residue. The D gene is left open where the match is weak. Part of the rows lack a size; the others show once, few, many or a class for expanded clones.

D: TRBD2; J: TRBJ2-7; length: 17; size: NA; V: TRBV19; CDR3: CASSTTSGRALLYEQYF; DNA: TGTGCCAGTAGTACAACTAGCGGGAGGGCCCTACTTTACGAGCAGTACTTC
D: TRBD1; J: TRBJ1-4; length: 11; size: NA; V: TRBV30; CDR3: CAWSSGTVMFF; DNA: TGTGCCTGGAGTTCCGGGACAGTCATGTTTTTT
D: TRBD1; J: TRBJ1-5; length: 11; size: NA; V: TRBV30; CDR3: CAWGQGEPQHF; DNA: TGTGCCTGGGGACAGGGAGAGCCCCAGCATTTT
D: TRBD2; J: TRBJ2-1; length: 16; size: NA; V: TRBV6-5; CDR3: CASSFPTSGGYNEQFF; DNA: TGTGCCAGCAGTTTTCCGACTAGCGGGGGGTACAATGAGCAGTTCTTC
D: NA; J: TRBJ1-2; length: 17; size: NA; V: TRBV4-3; CDR3: CASSQDLDGGSRYGYTF; DNA: TGCGCCAGCAGCCAAGACTTGGATGGGGGGTCCCGCTATGGCTACACCTTC
D: NA; J: TRBJ1-4; length: 14; size: NA; V: TRBV18; CDR3: CASSLRDNNEKLFF; DNA: TGTGCCAGCTCCCTCCGGGACAATAATGAAAAACTGTTTTTT
D: NA; J: TRBJ1-3; length: 15; size: NA; V: TRBV9; CDR3: CASSPSGNPGNTIYF; DNA: TGTGCCAGCAGCCCCTCAGGGAATCCTGGAAACACCATATATTTT
D: NA; J: TRBJ1-1; length: 17; size: NA; V: TRBV19; CDR3: CASSMGTTARMNTEAFF; DNA: TGTGCCAGTAGTATGGGTACGACAGCACGGATGAACACTGAAGCTTTCTTT
D: TRBD1; J: TRBJ1-5; length: 16; size: NA; V: TRBV7-2; CDR3: CASSLVGTGKNQPQHF; DNA: TGTGCCAGCAGCTTAGTTGGGACAGGGAAAAATCAGCCCCAGCATTTT
D: TRBD1; J: TRBJ2-7; length: 15; size: NA; V: TRBV25-1; CDR3: CASSESGRGLDEQYF; DNA: TGTGCCAGCAGTGAATCCGGCAGGGGGCTCGACGAGCAGTACTTC
D: NA; J: TRBJ1-3; length: 13; size: NA; V: TRBV5-6; CDR3: CASSFGPGNTIYF; DNA: TGTGCCAGCAGCTTTGGGCCTGGAAACACCATATATTTT
D: TRBD1; J: TRBJ2-1; length: 14; size: NA; V: TRBV5-6; CDR3: CASRSGQPGDEQFF; DNA: TGTGCCAGCAGATCGGGACAGCCCGGTGATGAGCAGTTCTTC
D: NA; J: TRBJ2-7; length: 15; size: NA; V: TRBV9; CDR3: CASSPNARLSGEQYF; DNA: TGTGCCAGCAGCCCAAACGCCCGGCTTAGCGGCGAGCAGTACTTC
D: NA; J: TRBJ1-2; length: 14; size: NA; V: TRBV19; CDR3: CASSIVGRGYGYTF; DNA: TGTGCCAGTAGTATAGTTGGCAGGGGATATGGCTACACCTTC
D: TRBD2; J: TRBJ2-7; length: 14; size: NA; V: TRBV6-2/TRBV6-3; CDR3: CASSYSGRLYEQYF; DNA: TGTGCCAGCAGTTACAGCGGGAGGCTCTACGAGCAGTACTTC
D: NA; J: TRBJ2-3; length: 14; size: NA; V: TRBV6-5; CDR3: CASSPVGFTDTQYF; DNA: TGTGCCAGCAGCCCGGTGGGCTTCACAGATACGCAGTATTTT
D: TRBD2; J: TRBJ2-1; length: 19; size: NA; V: TRBV19; CDR3: CASSIDRTSGRAIPDEQFF; DNA: TGTGCCAGTAGTATAGATCGGACTAGCGGGAGGGCCATCCCGGATGAGCAGTTCTTC
D: NA; J: TRBJ1-3; length: 14; size: NA; V: TRBV19; CDR3: CASSAESSGNTIYF; DNA: TGTGCCAGTAGTGCCGAAAGCTCTGGAAACACCATATATTTT
D: NA; J: TRBJ2-5; length: 13; size: NA; V: TRBV3-1/TRBV3-2; CDR3: CASSTSRQETQYF; DNA: TGTGCCAGCAGCACTTCACGCCAAGAGACCCAGTACTTC
D: TRBD1; J: TRBJ2-1; length: 16; size: once; V: TRBV6-1; CDR3: CASSGAGTGDNNEQFF; DNA: TGTGCCAGCAGTGGCGCCGGGACAGGGGACAACAATGAGCAGTTCTTC
D: NA; J: TRBJ1-5; length: 17; size: NA; V: TRBV15; CDR3: CATSQIELTGGYQPQHF; DNA: TGTGCCACCAGTCAGATTGAACTAACGGGGGGCTATCAGCCCCAGCATTTT
D: NA; J: TRBJ1-6; length: 15; size: NA; V: TRBV5-4; CDR3: CASSLDASADAPLHF; DNA: TGTGCCAGCAGCTTGGATGCCAGTGCAGATGCACCCCTCCACTTT
D: TRBD2; J: TRBJ2-1; length: 14; size: NA; V: TRBV9; CDR3: CASSATSGMGEQFF; DNA: TGTGCCAGCAGCGCGACTAGCGGGATGGGTGAGCAGTTCTTC
D: NA; J: TRBJ1-6; length: 13; size: NA; V: TRBV9; CDR3: CASSVGRTSPLHF; DNA: TGTGCCAGCAGCGTAGGCAGGACTTCACCCCTCCACTTT
D: NA; J: TRBJ2-7; length: 12; size: few; V: TRBV27; CDR3: CASSSTSYEQYF; DNA: TGTGCCAGCAGTTCAACATCCTACGAGCAGTACTTC
D: NA; J: TRBJ2-3; length: 13; size: once; V: TRBV7-8; CDR3: CASSLGGADTQYF; DNA: TGTGCCAGCAGCTTAGGGGGGGCAGATACGCAGTATTTT
D: NA; J: TRBJ1-1; length: 11; size: NA; V: TRBV7-6; CDR3: CASSFGSEAFF; DNA: TGTGCCAGCAGCTTTGGTTCTGAAGCTTTCTTT
D: NA; J: TRBJ2-1; length: 15; size: NA; V: TRBV2; CDR3: CASISNSGSYNEQFF; DNA: TGTGCCAGTATATCGAATAGCGGTTCTTACAATGAGCAGTTCTTC
D: NA; J: TRBJ1-5; length: 13; size: NA; V: TRBV5-4; CDR3: CASSLGSNQPQHF; DNA: TGTGCCAGCAGCTTGGGTAGCAATCAGCCCCAGCATTTT
D: TRBD1; J: TRBJ1-6; length: 14; size: NA; V: TRBV19; CDR3: CATTPDRGNSPLHF; DNA: TGTGCCACCACCCCGGACAGGGGAAACTCACCCCTCCACTTT
D: TRBD2; J: TRBJ2-7; length: 15; size: NA; V: TRBV10-2; CDR3: CASSEFTSGAYEQYF; DNA: TGCGCCAGCAGTGAGTTTACTAGCGGTGCCTACGAGCAGTACTTC
D: NA; J: TRBJ1-1; length: 14; size: few; V: TRBV15; CDR3: CATSRGGGNTEAFF; DNA: TGTGCCACCAGCAGGGGCGGGGGGAACACTGAAGCTTTCTTT
D: NA; J: TRBJ2-1; length: 13; size: once; V: TRBV9; CDR3: CASSPGQYNEQFF; DNA: TGTGCCAGCAGCCCGGGGCAGTACAATGAGCAGTTCTTC
D: NA; J: TRBJ2-5; length: 12; size: once; V: TRBV6-2/TRBV6-3; CDR3: CASSYGEWTQYF; DNA: TGTGCCAGCAGTTACGGGGAATGGACCCAGTACTTC
D: NA; J: TRBJ2-5; length: 14; size: NA; V: TRBV23-1; CDR3: CASKKFYFQETQYF; DNA: TGCGCCAGCAAAAAGTTTTACTTCCAAGAGACCCAGTACTTC
D: TRBD2; J: TRBJ2-7; length: 15; size: NA; V: TRBV6-1; CDR3: CASSEVSGASYEQYF; DNA: TGTGCCAGCAGTGAAGTTAGCGGGGCCTCCTACGAGCAGTACTTC
D: NA; J: TRBJ2-7; length: 12; size: NA; V: TRBV2; CDR3: CASSEGRSEQYF; DNA: TGTGCCAGCAGTGAAGGAAGGAGTGAGCAGTACTTC
D: TRBD1; J: TRBJ2-5; length: 16; size: once; V: TRBV2; CDR3: CASRTGGAGDQETQYF; DNA: TGTGCCAGCAGGACAGGGGGCGCGGGTGACCAAGAGACCCAGTACTTC
D: NA; J: TRBJ1-5; length: 13; size: NA; V: TRBV27; CDR3: CASSTQANQPQHF; DNA: TGTGCCAGCAGCACCCAGGCCAATCAGCCCCAGCATTTT
D: NA; J: TRBJ2-6; length: 15; size: NA; V: TRBV15; CDR3: CATSRRSSGANVLTF; DNA: TGTGCCACCAGCCGGCGGAGCTCTGGGGCCAACGTCCTGACTTTC
D: NA; J: TRBJ1-1; length: 13; size: NA; V: TRBV6-5; CDR3: CASTPGQNTEAFF; DNA: TGTGCCAGCACCCCCGGACAGAACACTGAAGCTTTCTTT
D: TRBD1; J: TRBJ2-7; length: 14; size: NA; V: TRBV5-1; CDR3: CASSLAGQGYEQYF; DNA: TGCGCCAGCAGCTTGGCGGGACAGGGGTACGAGCAGTACTTC
D: TRBD1; J: TRBJ1-1; length: 17; size: NA; V: TRBV9; CDR3: CASSVSGTGLIDTEAFF; DNA: TGTGCCAGCAGCGTCTCGGGGACAGGGCTAATTGACACTGAAGCTTTCTTT
D: NA; J: TRBJ2-1; length: 14; size: NA; V: TRBV5-1; CDR3: CASSFTTGYNEQFF; DNA: TGCGCCAGCAGCTTCACTACAGGGTACAATGAGCAGTTCTTC
D: NA; J: TRBJ1-3; length: 16; size: NA; V: TRBV5-1; CDR3: CASSFTSQDSGNTIYF; DNA: TGCGCCAGCAGCTTCACCTCACAGGACTCTGGAAACACCATATATTTT
D: NA; J: TRBJ1-6; length: 15; size: NA; V: TRBV30; CDR3: CAWSVLGAKDSPLHF; DNA: TGTGCCTGGAGTGTGTTGGGGGCGAAGGATTCACCCCTCCACTTT
D: TRBD2; J: TRBJ2-3; length: 16; size: NA; V: TRBV5-4; CDR3: CASSRPERGGPDTQYF; DNA: TGTGCCAGCAGCCGCCCGGAGCGGGGAGGACCGGATACGCAGTATTTT
D: NA; J: TRBJ1-1; length: 11; size: few; V: TRBV20-1; CDR3: CSAPTGNEAFF; DNA: TGCAGTGCTCCAACCGGGAATGAAGCTTTCTTT
D: NA; J: TRBJ2-7; length: 15; size: once; V: TRBV4-2; CDR3: CASSQAIGSWYEQYF; DNA: TGTGCCAGCAGCCAAGCCATCGGGAGCTGGTACGAGCAGTACTTC
D: TRBD1; J: TRBJ1-1; length: 13; size: once; V: TRBV19; CDR3: CASSGTANTEAFF; DNA: TGTGCCAGTAGTGGGACAGCAAACACTGAAGCTTTCTTT
D: TRBD2; J: TRBJ2-3; length: 17; size: few; V: TRBV9; CDR3: CASSATSSGGAWDTQYF; DNA: TGTGCCAGCAGCGCGACCTCTAGCGGGGGGGCTTGGGATACGCAGTATTTT
D: TRBD1; J: TRBJ2-3; length: 15; size: once; V: TRBV10-3; CDR3: CAISEYRGGTDTQYF; DNA: TGTGCCATCAGTGAGTACAGGGGAGGCACAGATACGCAGTATTTT
D: TRBD1; J: TRBJ1-5; length: 14; size: NA; V: TRBV6-4; CDR3: CASSEQGEGQPQHF; DNA: TGTGCCAGCAGTGAACAGGGGGAAGGTCAGCCCCAGCATTTT